This T cell receptor (beta chain) was retrieved from a study of brain metastases from non-small cell lung cancer. Study-wide points: TCR repertoires overlapped largely between brain metastases and matched primaries. Compared with their matched primary tumors, roughly two thirds of brain metastases showed expanded T-cell clones.

Here immunoSEQ multiplex PCR was the method, and the copy in TCRdb shows in-frame clones only, minus some. This table holds 2,500 to 3,500 clones, around 80% found once. Germline CDR1 reads SSHAT; CDR2 reads FNYEAQ (reference sequence). The CDR3 runs 14 residues. V shed 0 bases, J shed 6 bases, and the junction held 4 bases outside the gene matches. As for this clone: The antigen remains undetermined.

V is TRBV7-7 and J is TRBJ2-7, with 8 bases aligning to TRBD1. Sequencing was carried out using primary lung tumor tissue. The TCR was taken from a donor at least 40 years old with non-small cell lung cancer. The CDR3 DNA reads TGTGCCAGCAGCTTAGCGTCCGGACAGGGCGAGCAGTACTTC. It codes for CASSLASGQGEQYF.